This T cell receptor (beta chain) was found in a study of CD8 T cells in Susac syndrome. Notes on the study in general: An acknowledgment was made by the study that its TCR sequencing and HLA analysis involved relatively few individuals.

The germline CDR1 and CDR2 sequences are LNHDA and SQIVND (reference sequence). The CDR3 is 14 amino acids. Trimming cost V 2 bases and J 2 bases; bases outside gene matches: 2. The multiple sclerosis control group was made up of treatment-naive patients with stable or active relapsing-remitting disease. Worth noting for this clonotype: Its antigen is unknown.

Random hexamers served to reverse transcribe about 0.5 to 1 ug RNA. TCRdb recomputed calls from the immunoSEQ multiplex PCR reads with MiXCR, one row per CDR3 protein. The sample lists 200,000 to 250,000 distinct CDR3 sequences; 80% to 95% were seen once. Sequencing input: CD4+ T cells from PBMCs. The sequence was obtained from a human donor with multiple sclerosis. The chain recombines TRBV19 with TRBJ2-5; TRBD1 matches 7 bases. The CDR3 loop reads CASSIWGQQETQYF. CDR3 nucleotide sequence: TGTGCCAGTAGTATATGGGGACAGCAAGAGACCCAGTACTTC.